These T cell receptor beta chains were read from a single sample in a study of tumor-infiltrating lymphocytes in primary liver carcinoma. One entry per CDR3 protein results from TCRdb running MiXCR on the multiplex PCR reads. The sample contains more than 150,000 distinct CDR3 sequences, about 60% of which appear only once. The specimen was peripheral blood. The receptors were gathered from a man aged 35-49 years with primary liver carcinoma and hepatitis B virus infection. The CDR3 runs from the conserved cysteine through the conserved F or W. The D gene is left open where the match is weak. The size of a clone is reported for some rows only, either as once, few or many, or as a class for expanded clones.

clone size	D gene	V gene	CDR3 length	J gene	CDR3 DNA	CDR3 protein
.	.	TRBV11-2	16	TRBJ2-7	TGTGCCAGCAGCTTAGTTGAAAGGTTTACGGCCCACGTGCAGTACTTC	CASSLVERFTAHVQYF
once	TRBD1	TRBV11-2	16	TRBJ2-7	TGTGCCAGGAGCTCATCGGAAGGACAGGGGGAGTACGAGCAGTACTTC	CARSSSEGQGEYEQYF
many	TRBD1	TRBV11-2	15	TRBJ2-7	TGTGCCAGCAGCCTCCCTGGTGGACAGGGGTACGAGCAGTACTTC	CASSLPGGQGYEQYF
.	TRBD2	TRBV11-2	15	TRBJ2-5	TGTGCCAACAGCTTAGCGGGCGGAACATTAGAGACCCAGTACTTC	CANSLAGGTLETQYF
once	.	TRBV11-2	15	TRBJ2-3	TGTGCCAGAATGTCCAGGGGTTTAGAGTTGGATACGCAGTATTTT	CARMSRGLELDTQYF
.	TRBD1	TRBV6-1	14	TRBJ2-1	TGTACCAGCAGTGAGACAGGGCTGGACAATGAGCAGTTCTTC	CTSSETGLDNEQFF
.	TRBD1	TRBV10-3	15	TRBJ2-7	TGTGCCATCAGTGAGCCGGGGGACAGGCTCTACGAGCAGTACTTC	CAISEPGDRLYEQYF
.	.	TRBV6-6	14	TRBJ1-1	TGTGCCAGCAGTGCGGCCAGGGAGAACACTGAAGCTTTCTTT	CASSAARENTEAFF
many	TRBD1	TRBV11-2	14	TRBJ2-3	TGTGCCAGCAGCCCCGTGACAGGGCCAGATACGCAGTATTTT	CASSPVTGPDTQYF
.	TRBD2	TRBV5-5	17	TRBJ2-1	TGTGCCAGCAGCTGGGCCCCCCTAGCGGCGATGGAGGATGAGCAGTTCTTC	CASSWAPLAAMEDEQFF
many	.	TRBV12-5	18	TRBJ1-4	TGTGCTAGTGGCCAACCGGGACACCCGAGGCGGACTAATGAAAAACTGTTTTTT	CASGQPGHPRRTNEKLFF
.	.	TRBV28	16	TRBJ1-4	TGTGCCAGCAGCTCGGCAGGGCCGCAGGCTAATGAAAAACTGTTTTTT	CASSSAGPQANEKLFF
many	.	TRBV6-1	16	TRBJ2-3	TGTGCCAGCAGTGTATTGGCTAGAGAGGGTACAGATACGCAGTATTTT	CASSVLAREGTDTQYF
.	TRBD2	TRBV12-3/TRBV12-4	16	TRBJ2-1	TGCCCCCACCGTCCAGGACTAGCGGGAGGTGTCAATGAGCAGTTCTTC	CPHRPGLAGGVNEQFF
.	.	TRBV21-1	15	TRBJ2-1	TGTGCCAGTAGCAAAGAGGCGGGAGGTAACTATGAGCAGTTCTTC	CASSKEAGGNYEQFF
.	TRBD2	TRBV11-2	15	TRBJ2-3	TGTGCCAGCAGCTCACAGACGGGAGGGACAGATACGCAGTATTTT	CASSSQTGGTDTQYF
.	.	TRBV4-1	14	TRBJ2-5	TGCGCCAGCAGCGTTCGGGACCAGACGGAGACCCAGTACTTC	CASSVRDQTETQYF
.	.	TRBV6-2/TRBV6-3	13	TRBJ1-5	TGTGCCAGCAGTTGGACAGTCGATCAGCCCCAGCATTTT	CASSWTVDQPQHF
.	.	TRBV29-1	15	TRBJ2-1	TGCAGCGTGGGGCCTCATTCCAGCTCCCACAATGAGCGGTTCTTC	CSVGPHSSSHNERFF
few	.	TRBV4-1	14	TRBJ2-5	TGCGCCAGCAGTCGGACTAGGGGGGGAGAGACCCAGTACTTC	CASSRTRGGETQYF
many	.	TRBV11-2	13	TRBJ2-3	TGTGCCAGCAGCTTAGCTAGCGTGGATACGCAGTATTTT	CASSLASVDTQYF
.	TRBD1	TRBV5-6	17	TRBJ2-4	TGTGCCAGCAGCTTGGGGTGGACAGGATTATCGAAAAACATTCAGTACTTC	CASSLGWTGLSKNIQYF
.	.	TRBV7-9	14	TRBJ2-5	TGTGCCAGCAGCGCTCAGGGCACCAAAGAGACCCAGTACTTC	CASSAQGTKETQYF